Given below is one TCR beta chain in context. Its antigen is unidentified. What was amplified from RNA transcripts were TCR beta CDR3 regions. The HTBI primer set was used in a first-round RT-PCR of the TCR CDR3. TCRdb used MiXCR to reprocess the multiplex PCR reads, holding one entry per CDR3 protein. Of 370,000 or so distinct CDR3 sequences listed, about a sixth were seen once; the top ten hold roughly 26%. This sample is drawn from a study of T cells in Graves' hyperthyroidism and ophthalmopathy. The germline V gene has CDR1 MNHEY and CDR2 SVGAGI. This CDR3 has 14 amino acids. V gave up 0 bases and J gave up 13 bases, with 15 bases separating them. Study outcomes and limitations: In blood, most of the thyroid clonotypes expanded above 0.001 were also present.

The chain joins TRBV6-5 to TRBJ2-2; D remains unclear. This clonotype was obtained from a woman between 18 and 29 years old with Graves' hyperthyroidism that later progressed to Graves' ophthalmopathy. The specimen was blood. The CDR3 DNA follows: TGTGCCAGCAGTTACTCGGCGGCGGCCGAAGGGCTGTTTTTT. Its translation: CASSYSAAAEGLFF.